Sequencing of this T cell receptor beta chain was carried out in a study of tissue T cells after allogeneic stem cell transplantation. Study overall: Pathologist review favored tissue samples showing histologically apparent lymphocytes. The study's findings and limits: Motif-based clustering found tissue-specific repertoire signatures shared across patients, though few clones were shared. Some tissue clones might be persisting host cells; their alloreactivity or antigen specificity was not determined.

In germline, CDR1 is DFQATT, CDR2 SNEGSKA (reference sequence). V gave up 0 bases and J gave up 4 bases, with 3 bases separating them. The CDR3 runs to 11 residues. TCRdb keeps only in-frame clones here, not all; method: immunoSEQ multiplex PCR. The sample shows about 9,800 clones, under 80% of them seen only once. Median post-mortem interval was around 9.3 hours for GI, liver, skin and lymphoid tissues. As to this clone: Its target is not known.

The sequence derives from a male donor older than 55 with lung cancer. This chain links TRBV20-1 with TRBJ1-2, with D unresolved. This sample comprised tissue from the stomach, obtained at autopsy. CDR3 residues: CSAREIYGYTF. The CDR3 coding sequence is TGCAGTGCTAGAGAGATCTATGGCTACACCTTC.